The clone carrying this T cell receptor beta chain was detected only a few times. This sample is part of a study of T-cell memory formation after mild COVID-19. The V gene lost 6 bases and the J gene lost 3 bases, with 17 bases spanning the gap. In germline, CDR1 is MNHEY, CDR2 SVGEGT. The CDR3 extends over 16 amino acids. Each CDR3 protein is one row after TCRdb ran MiXCR on the 5' RACE reads. In the table there are tens of thousands of distinct CDR3 sequences, about 15% of which are singletons. The source material was PBMCs or a T cell subset sorted from them (not recorded which). The TCR sequence derives from a man in his late teens or twenties who had mild COVID-19 (a few samples of this study predate the infection). Cell type and time point are not known. The chain is built from TRBV6-2 or TRBV6-3 and TRBJ2-2, with D unresolved. CDR3 protein: CASSATAGWDTGELFF. CDR3 in DNA: TGTGCCAGCAGCGCCACCGCCGGGTGGGACACCGGGGAGCTGTTTTTT.